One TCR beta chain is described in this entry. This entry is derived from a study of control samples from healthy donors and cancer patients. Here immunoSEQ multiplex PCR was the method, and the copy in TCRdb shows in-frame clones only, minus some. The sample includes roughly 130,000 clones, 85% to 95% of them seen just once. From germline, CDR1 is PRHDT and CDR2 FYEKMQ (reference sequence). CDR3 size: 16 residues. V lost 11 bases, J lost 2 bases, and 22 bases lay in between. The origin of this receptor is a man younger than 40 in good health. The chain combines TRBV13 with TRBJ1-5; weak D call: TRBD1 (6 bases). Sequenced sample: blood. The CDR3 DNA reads TGTGCCCCCAGCTTCGGGGGGGGGCAGGGCAATCAGCCCCAGCATTTT. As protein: CAPSFGGGQGNQPQHF.